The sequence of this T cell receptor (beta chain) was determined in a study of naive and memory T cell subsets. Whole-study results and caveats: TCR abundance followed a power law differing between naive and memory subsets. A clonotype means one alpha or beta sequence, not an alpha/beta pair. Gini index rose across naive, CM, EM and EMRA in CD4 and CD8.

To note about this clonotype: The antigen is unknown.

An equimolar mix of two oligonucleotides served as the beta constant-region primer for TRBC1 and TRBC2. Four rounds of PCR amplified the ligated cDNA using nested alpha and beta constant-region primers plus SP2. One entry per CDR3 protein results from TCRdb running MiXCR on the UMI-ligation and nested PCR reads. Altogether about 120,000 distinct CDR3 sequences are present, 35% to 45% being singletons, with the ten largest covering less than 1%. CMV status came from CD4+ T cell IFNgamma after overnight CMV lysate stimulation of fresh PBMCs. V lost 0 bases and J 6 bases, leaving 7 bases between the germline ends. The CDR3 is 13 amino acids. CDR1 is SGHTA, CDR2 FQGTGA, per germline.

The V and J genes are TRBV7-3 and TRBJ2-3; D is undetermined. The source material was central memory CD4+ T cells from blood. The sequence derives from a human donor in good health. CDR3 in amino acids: CASSLTSSDTQYF. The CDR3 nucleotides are TGTGCCAGCAGCTTAACGTCGTCTGATACGCAGTATTTT.